The text below deals with one T cell receptor beta chain. The source of the sample is a study of blood T cell repertoires in COVID-19. TCRdb's copy holds only in-frame clones and misses some; the assay was immunoSEQ multiplex PCR. The sample carries 250,000 to 350,000 clones, around 90% recorded once. This TCR derives from a woman aged 40 to 50 who had recovered from COVID-19. What was sequenced was peripheral blood.

Here the CDR3 DNA reads TGTGCCAGCAGCTTGGAAGCGGGGATTACCGGAAACACCATATATTTT. It yields the protein CASSLEAGITGNTIYF. This chain links TRBV7-6 with TRBJ1-3; unclear D gene. Germline V gene data show CDR1 as SGHVS and CDR2 as FNYEAQ. This CDR3 has 16 residues. V dropped 3 bases and J dropped 4 bases, with 16 bases sitting between them.